This TCR beta chain was observed in a study of identical twins' blood T cells. In the study overall: Roughly 51 million reads covered roughly six alpha-chain and roughly six beta-chain libraries. Whole-study results and caveats: Twin repertoire similarity may partly reflect shared environment.

Authors' methods: Clonotypes per individual ranged from about 85,000 to nearly 500,000. Via MiXCR, TCRdb re-called the 5' RACE reads, giving one row per CDR3 protein. For this entry, the V and J calls and clone size follow TCRdb and not the study's own pipeline. The profile shows roughly 380,000 distinct CDR3 sequences, over 25% of them singletons. V gave up 4 bases and J gave up 3 bases, with 10 bases separating them. Germline CDR1 SGHVS, CDR2 FQNEAQ. The CDR3 spans 13 residues. This clonotype has only a few counts. Its antigen is as yet unknown. Input material: PBMCs. This TCR was recovered from a woman aged 18-49 years in good health. The chain links TRBV7-8 to TRBJ2-7, with a weak D call TRBD2 (5 bases). CDR3 DNA: TGTGCCAGCAGCTGGACTGCCGACTACGAGCAGTACTTC. Translated: CASSWTADYEQYF. Based on the CDR3 plus reference TRBV7-8 and TRBJ2-7, the full variable domain is GAGVSQSPRYKVAKRGQDVALRCDPISGHVSLFWYQQALGQGPEFLTYFQNEAQLDKSGLPSDRFFAERPEGSVSTLKIQRTQQEDSAVYLCASSWTADYEQYFGPGTRLTVT.